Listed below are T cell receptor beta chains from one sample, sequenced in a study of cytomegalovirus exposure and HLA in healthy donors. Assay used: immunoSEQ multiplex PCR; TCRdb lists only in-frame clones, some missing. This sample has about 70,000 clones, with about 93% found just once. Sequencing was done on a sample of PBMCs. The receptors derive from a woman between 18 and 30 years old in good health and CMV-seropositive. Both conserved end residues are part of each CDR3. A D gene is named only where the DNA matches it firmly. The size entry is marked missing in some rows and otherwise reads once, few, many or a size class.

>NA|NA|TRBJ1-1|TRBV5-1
CASSPGGNTEAFF
TGCGCCAGCAGCCCCGGGGGGAACACTGAAGCTTTCTTT
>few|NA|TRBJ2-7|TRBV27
CASWGVLSYEQYF
TGTGCCAGCTGGGGAGTCCTCTCCTACGAGCAGTACTTC
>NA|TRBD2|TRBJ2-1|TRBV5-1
CASSLAGAGGGYNEQFF
TGCGCCAGCAGCTTGGCCGGGGCGGGAGGGGGCTACAATGAGCAGTTCTTC
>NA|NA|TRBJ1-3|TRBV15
CATSRDLSGNTIYF
TGTGCCACCAGCAGAGATCTATCGGGAAACACCATATATTTT
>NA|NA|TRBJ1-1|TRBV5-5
CASSQTRPGTTEAFF
TGTGCCAGCAGCCAAACCCGACCAGGAACCACTGAAGCTTTCTTT
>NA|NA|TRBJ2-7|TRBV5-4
CASSLGEASGTRGEQYF
TGTGCCAGCAGCTTGGGCGAGGCTAGCGGAACGAGGGGGGAGCAGTACTTC
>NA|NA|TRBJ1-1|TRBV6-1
CASSEFGGGGADTEAFF
TGTGCCAGCAGTGAATTTGGTGGGGGGGGAGCGGACACTGAAGCTTTCTTT
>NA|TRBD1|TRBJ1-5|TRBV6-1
CASRGQVSRPQHF
TGTGCCAGCAGAGGACAGGTTTCAAGGCCCCAGCATTTT
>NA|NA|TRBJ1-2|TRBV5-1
CASREEPRNYGYTF
TGCGCCAGCAGAGAGGAACCAAGGAACTATGGCTACACCTTC
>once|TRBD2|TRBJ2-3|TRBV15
CATSRDRAGAVTDTQYF
TGTGCCACCAGCAGAGATCGGGCGGGAGCCGTGACAGATACGCAGTATTTT
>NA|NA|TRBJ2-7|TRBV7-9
CASSLVDYEQYF
TGTGCCAGCAGCTTAGTAGACTACGAGCAGTACTTC
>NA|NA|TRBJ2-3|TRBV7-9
CASSYSSTDTQYF
TGTGCCAGCAGCTACTCTAGCACAGATACGCAGTATTTT
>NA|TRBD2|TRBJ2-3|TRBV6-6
CASSPSGSTDTQYF
TGTGCCAGCAGTCCTAGCGGGAGCACAGATACGCAGTATTTT
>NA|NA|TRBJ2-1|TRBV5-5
CASSRTLSPGENEQFF
TGTGCCAGCAGCAGGACCTTGAGTCCCGGGGAGAATGAGCAGTTCTTC
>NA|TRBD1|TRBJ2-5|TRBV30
CAWRLQGEETQYF
TGTGCCTGGAGGCTACAGGGGGAAGAGACCCAGTACTTC
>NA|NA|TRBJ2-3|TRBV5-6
CASTVKGALASTDTQYF
TGTGCCAGCACCGTTAAAGGGGCACTAGCTAGCACAGATACGCAGTATTTT
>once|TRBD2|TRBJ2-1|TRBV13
CASSIRTSGRGNEQFF
TGTGCCAGCAGCATTAGGACTAGCGGGAGGGGCAATGAGCAGTTCTTC
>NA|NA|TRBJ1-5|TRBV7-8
CASTPERGDQPQHF
TGTGCCAGCACCCCGGAACGGGGAGATCAGCCCCAGCATTTT
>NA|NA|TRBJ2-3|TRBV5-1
CASSRASSTDTQYF
TGCGCCAGCAGCCGAGCCTCTAGCACAGATACGCAGTATTTT
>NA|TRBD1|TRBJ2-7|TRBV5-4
CASSGYRGAEQYF
TGTGCCAGCAGCGGGTACAGGGGCGCCGAGCAGTACTTC
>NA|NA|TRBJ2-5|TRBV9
CASSASPRETQYF
TGTGCCAGCAGCGCCTCCCCCAGAGAGACCCAGTACTTC
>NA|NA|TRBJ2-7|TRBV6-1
CASSEARYEQYF
TGTGCCAGCAGTGAAGCTCGCTACGAGCAGTACTTC
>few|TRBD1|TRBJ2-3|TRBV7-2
CASKEDRLSTDTQYF
TGTGCCAGCAAAGAGGACAGGCTAAGCACAGATACGCAGTATTTT
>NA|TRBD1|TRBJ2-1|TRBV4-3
CASSQEQGTEQFF
TGCGCCAGCAGCCAAGAACAGGGGACTGAGCAGTTCTTC
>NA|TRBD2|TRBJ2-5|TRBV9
CASSGTSGGAVETQYF
TGTGCCAGCTCAGGGACTAGCGGGGGGGCGGTCGAGACCCAGTACTTC
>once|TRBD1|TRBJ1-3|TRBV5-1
CASTGVGNTIYF
TGCGCCAGTACAGGGGTCGGAAACACCATATATTTT
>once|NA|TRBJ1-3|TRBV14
CASSLFSGIGNTIYF
TGTGCCAGCAGCCTATTCTCAGGGATCGGAAACACCATATATTTT
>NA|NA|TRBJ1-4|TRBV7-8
CASSPWTVNEKLFF
TGTGCCAGCAGCCCCTGGACAGTTAATGAAAAACTGTTTTTT
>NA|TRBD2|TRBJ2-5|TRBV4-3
CASSQRTSGTTQETQYF
TGCGCCAGCAGCCAAAGGACTAGCGGGACAACCCAAGAGACCCAGTACTTC
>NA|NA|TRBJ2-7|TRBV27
CASSLNPSLYEQYF
TGTGCCAGCAGTTTAAACCCGAGTTTGTACGAGCAGTACTTC
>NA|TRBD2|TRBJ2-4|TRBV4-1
CASSQIAGGPANIQYF
TGCGCCAGCAGCCAGATAGCGGGGGGGCCCGCAAACATTCAGTACTTC
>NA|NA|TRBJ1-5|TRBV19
CASTSHYSNQPQHF
TGTGCCAGTACGTCGCACTATAGCAATCAGCCCCAGCATTTT
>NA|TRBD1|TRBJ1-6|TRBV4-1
CASSPHSTGDPNNSPLHF
TGCGCCAGCAGCCCACACTCGACAGGGGACCCAAATAATTCACCCCTCCACTTT